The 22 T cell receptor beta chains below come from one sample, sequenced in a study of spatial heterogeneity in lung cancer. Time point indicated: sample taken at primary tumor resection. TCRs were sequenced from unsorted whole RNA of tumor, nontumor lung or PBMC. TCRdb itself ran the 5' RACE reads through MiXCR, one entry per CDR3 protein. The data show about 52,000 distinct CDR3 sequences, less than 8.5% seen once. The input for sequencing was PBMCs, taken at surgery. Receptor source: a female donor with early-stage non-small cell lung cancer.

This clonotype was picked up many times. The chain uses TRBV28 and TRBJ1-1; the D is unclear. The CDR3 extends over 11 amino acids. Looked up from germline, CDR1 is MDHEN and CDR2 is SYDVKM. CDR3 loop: CQTRMNTEAFF. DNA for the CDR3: TGTCAAACCCGAATGAACACTGAAGCTTTCTTT.

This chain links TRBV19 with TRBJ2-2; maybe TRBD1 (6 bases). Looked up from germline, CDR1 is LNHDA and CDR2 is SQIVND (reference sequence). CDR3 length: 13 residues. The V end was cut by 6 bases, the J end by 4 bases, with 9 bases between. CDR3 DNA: TGTGCCAGTAGCCAGACAGGCACCGGGGAGCTGTTTTTT. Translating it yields CASSQTGTGELFF. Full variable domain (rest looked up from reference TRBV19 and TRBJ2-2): DGGITQSPKYLFRKEGQNVTLSCEQNLNHDAMYWYRQDPGQGLRLIYYSQIVNDFQKGDIAEGYSVSREKKESFPLTVTSAQKNPTAFYLCASSQTGTGELFFGEGSRLTVL.

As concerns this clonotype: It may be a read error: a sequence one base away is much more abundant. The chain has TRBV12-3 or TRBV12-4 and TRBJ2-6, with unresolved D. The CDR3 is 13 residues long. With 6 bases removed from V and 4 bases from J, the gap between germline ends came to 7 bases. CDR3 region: CASSTLGANVLTF. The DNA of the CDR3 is TGTGCCAGCAGCACCCTCGGGGCCAACGTCCTGACTTTC.

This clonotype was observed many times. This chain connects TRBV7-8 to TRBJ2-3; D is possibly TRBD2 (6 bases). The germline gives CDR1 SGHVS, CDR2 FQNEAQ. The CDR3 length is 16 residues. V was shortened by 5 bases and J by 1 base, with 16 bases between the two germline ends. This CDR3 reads CASSRPYGGRTDTQYF. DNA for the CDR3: TGTGCCAGCAGCAGACCCTACGGGGGACGCACAGATACGCAGTATTTT. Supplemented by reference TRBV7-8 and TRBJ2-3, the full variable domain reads GAGVSQSPRYKVAKRGQDVALRCDPISGHVSLFWYQQALGQGPEFLTYFQNEAQLDKSGLPSDRFFAERPEGSVSTLKIQRTQQEDSAVYLCASSRPYGGRTDTQYFGPGTRLTVL.

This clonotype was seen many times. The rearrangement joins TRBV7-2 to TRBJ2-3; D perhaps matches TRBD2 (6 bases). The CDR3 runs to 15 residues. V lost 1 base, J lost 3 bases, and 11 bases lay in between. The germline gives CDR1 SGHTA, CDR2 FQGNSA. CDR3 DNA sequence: TGTGCCAGCAGCTTAGTGATGGGGAGGACAGATACGCAGTATTTT. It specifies CASSLVMGRTDTQYF.

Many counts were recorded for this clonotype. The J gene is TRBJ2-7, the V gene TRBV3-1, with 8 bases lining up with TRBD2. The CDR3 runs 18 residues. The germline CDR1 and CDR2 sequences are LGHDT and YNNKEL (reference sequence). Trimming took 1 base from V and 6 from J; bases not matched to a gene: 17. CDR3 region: CASSQVGGRGGWSSEQYF. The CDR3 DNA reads TGTGCCAGCAGCCAAGTAGGTGGCCGGGGGGGCTGGAGCTCCGAGCAGTACTTC.

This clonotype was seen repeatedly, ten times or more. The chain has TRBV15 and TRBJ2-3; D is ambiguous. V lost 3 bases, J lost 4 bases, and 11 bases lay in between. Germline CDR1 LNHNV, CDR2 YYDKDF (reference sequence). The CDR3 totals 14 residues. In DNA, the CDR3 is TGTGCCACCAGCAGGATCCTGGGCCCAGATACGCAGTATTTT. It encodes CATSRILGPDTQYF. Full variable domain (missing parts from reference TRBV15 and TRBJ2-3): DAMVIQNPRYQVTQFGKPVTLSCSQTLNHNVMYWYQQKSSQAPKLLFHYYDKDFNNEADTPDNFQSRRPNTSFCFLDIRSPGLGDTAMYLCATSRILGPDTQYFGPGTRLTVL.

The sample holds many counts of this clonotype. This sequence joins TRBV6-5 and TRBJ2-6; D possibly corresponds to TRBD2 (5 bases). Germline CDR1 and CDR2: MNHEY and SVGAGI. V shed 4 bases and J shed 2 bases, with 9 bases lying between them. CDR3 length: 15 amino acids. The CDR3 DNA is TGTGCCAGCAGTTGGTACGGGGCTGGGGCCAACGTCCTGACTTTC. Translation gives CASSWYGAGANVLTF.

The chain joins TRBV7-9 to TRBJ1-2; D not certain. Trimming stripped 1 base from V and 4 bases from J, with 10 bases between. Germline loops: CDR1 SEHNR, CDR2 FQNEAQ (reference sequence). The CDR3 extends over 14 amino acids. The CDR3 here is CASSLDLLSYGYTF. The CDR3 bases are TGTGCCAGCAGCTTAGACCTTCTATCCTATGGCTACACCTTC.

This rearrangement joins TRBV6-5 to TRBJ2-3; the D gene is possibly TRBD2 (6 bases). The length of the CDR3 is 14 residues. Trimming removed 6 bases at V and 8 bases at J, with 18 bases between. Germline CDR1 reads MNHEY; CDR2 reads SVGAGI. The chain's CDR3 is CASREGTGVFTQYF. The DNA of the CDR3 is TGTGCCAGCAGAGAAGGGACGGGGGTTTTTACGCAGTATTTT.

The CDR3 sequence is CASSENSRGGRNSPLHF. The CDR3 DNA reads as TGTGCCAGCAGTGAAAACTCCCGAGGGGGGCGTAATTCACCCCTCCACTTT. The chain has TRBV25-1 and TRBJ1-6; D is perhaps TRBD1 (6 bases). This CDR3 has 17 amino acids. Germline CDR1 MGHDK, CDR2 SYGVNS. The V and J ends lost 2 bases and 6 bases respectively, with 17 bases between them. Based on the CDR3 plus reference TRBV25-1 and TRBJ1-6, the full variable domain is EADIYQTPRYLVIGTGKKITLECSQTMGHDKMYWYQQDPGMELHLIHYSYGVNSTEKGDLSSESTVSRIRTEHFPLTLESARPSHTSQYLCASSENSRGGRNSPLHFGNGTRLTVT.

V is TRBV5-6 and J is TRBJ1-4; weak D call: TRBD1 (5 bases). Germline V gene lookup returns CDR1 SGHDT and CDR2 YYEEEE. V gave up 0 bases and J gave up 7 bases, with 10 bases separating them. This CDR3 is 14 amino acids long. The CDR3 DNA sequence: TGTGCCAGCAGCTTGGCCCTCGACAGTGAAAAACTGTTTTTT. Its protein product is CASSLALDSEKLFF.

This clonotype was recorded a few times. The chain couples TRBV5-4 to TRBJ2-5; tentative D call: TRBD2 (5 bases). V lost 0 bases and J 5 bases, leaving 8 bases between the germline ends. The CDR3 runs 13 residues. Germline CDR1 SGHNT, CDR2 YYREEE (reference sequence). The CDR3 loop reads CASSLDGGETQYF. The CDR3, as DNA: TGTGCCAGCAGCTTGGATGGCGGGGAGACCCAGTACTTC.

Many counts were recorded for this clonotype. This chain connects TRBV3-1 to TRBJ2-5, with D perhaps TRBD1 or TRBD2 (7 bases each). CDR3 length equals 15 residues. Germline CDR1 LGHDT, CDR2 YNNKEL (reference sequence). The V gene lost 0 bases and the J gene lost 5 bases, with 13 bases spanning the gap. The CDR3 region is CASSQDRGGSETQYF. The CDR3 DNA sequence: TGTGCCAGCAGCCAAGACAGGGGGGGATCGGAGACCCAGTACTTC.

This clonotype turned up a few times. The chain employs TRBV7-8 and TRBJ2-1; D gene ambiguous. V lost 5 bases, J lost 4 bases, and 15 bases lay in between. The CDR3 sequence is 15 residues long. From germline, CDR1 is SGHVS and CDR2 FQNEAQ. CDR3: CASSPEASMYNEQFF. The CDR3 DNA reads TGTGCCAGCAGCCCCGAGGCGTCTATGTACAATGAGCAGTTCTTC.

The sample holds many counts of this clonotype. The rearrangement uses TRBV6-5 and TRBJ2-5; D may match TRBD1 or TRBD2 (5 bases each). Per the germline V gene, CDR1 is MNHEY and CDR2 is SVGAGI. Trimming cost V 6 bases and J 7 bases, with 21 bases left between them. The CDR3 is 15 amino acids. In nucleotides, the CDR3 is TGTGCCAGCAGCTTGACCTTCGGGACCGTAGGGACCCAGTACTTC. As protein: CASSLTFGTVGTQYF.

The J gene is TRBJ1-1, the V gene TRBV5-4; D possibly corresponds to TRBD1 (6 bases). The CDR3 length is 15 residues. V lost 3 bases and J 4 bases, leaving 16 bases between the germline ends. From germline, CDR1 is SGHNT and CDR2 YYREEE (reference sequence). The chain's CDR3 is CASSSGGEGGTEAFF. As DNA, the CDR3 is TGTGCCAGCAGCTCGGGAGGGGAAGGGGGCACTGAAGCTTTCTTT.

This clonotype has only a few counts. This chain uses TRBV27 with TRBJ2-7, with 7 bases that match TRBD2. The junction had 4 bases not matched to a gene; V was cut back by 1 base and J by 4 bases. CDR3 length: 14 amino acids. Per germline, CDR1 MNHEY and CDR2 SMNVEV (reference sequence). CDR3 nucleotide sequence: TGTGCCAGCAGTTTATGGGCGGGGGTTTACGAGCAGTACTTC. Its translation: CASSLWAGVYEQYF.

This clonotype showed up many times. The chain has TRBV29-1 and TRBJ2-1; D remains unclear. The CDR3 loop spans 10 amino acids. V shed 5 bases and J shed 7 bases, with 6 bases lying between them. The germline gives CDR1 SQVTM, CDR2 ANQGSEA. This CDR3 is CSVSANEQFF. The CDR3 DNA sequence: TGCAGCGTTTCGGCGAATGAGCAGTTCTTC.

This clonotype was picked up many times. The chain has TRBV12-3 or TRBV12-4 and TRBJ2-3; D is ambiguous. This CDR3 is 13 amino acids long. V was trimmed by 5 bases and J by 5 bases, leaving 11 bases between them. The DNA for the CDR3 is TGTGCCAGCAGTCGGACCAGTCAAGATACGCAGTATTTT. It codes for CASSRTSQDTQYF.

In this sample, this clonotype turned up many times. The CDR3 reads CASSLASAGNTIYF. The DNA for the CDR3 is TGTGCCAGCAGCTTAGCGAGTGCTGGAAACACCATATATTTT. The chain combines TRBV7-8 with TRBJ1-3; D is undetermined. CDR1 and CDR2 (germline): SGHVS, FQNEAQ. The CDR3 extends over 14 amino acids. V was trimmed by 0 bases and J by 2 bases, leaving 5 bases between them.

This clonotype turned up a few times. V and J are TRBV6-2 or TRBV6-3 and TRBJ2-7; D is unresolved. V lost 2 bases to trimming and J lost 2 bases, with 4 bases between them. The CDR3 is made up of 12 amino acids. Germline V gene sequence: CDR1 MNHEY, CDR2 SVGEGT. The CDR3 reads CASSYPPYEQYF. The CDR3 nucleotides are TGTGCCAGCAGTTACCCGCCCTACGAGCAGTACTTC.